A selection of T cell receptor beta chains follows, all from one sample in a study of naive and memory T cell subsets. TCRdb re-analysed the 5' RACE reads in MiXCR, keeping a single row per CDR3 protein. The data hold more than 55,000 distinct CDR3 sequences, with less than 10% observed a single time. The source of these receptors is a female donor in good health. The CDR3 runs from the conserved cysteine through the conserved F or W. A D gene is named only where the DNA matches it firmly. The size of a clone is reported for some rows only, either as once, few or many, or as a class for expanded clones.

d_call	j_call	clone_size	v_call	cdr3_aa	cdr3_nt
TRBD1	TRBJ2-7	many	TRBV12-3/TRBV12-4	CASSPFRGSDEQYF	TGTGCCAGCAGCCCTTTCAGGGGGAGCGACGAGCAGTACTTC
NA	TRBJ1-1	NA	TRBV6-1	CASSETLEGEAFF	TGTGCCAGCAGTGAAACGTTAGAGGGTGAAGCTTTCTTT
TRBD1	TRBJ2-2	many	TRBV20-1	CSARDGQGDTGELFF	TGCAGTGCTAGAGATGGACAGGGGGACACCGGGGAGCTGTTTTTT
NA	TRBJ2-2	many	TRBV9	CASSARIQGSGELFF	TGTGCCAGCAGCGCGCGGATACAGGGCAGCGGGGAGCTGTTTTTT
NA	TRBJ1-2	NA	TRBV18	CASSPSDTRGYTF	TGTGCCAGCTCACCGTCGGACACCCGAGGCTACACCTTC
NA	TRBJ2-5	few	TRBV5-4	CASSGPSAPETQYF	TGTGCCAGCAGTGGGCCGTCGGCCCCAGAGACCCAGTACTTC
NA	TRBJ1-1	many	TRBV20-1	CSASIGMNTEAFF	TGCAGTGCTAGTATAGGGATGAACACTGAAGCTTTCTTT
NA	TRBJ1-1	many	TRBV29-1	CSVQTARNTEAFF	TGCAGCGTACAGACAGCGAGGAACACTGAAGCTTTCTTT
NA	TRBJ1-1	NA	TRBV30	CAWRGTWVGEILIRADGDTEAFF	TGTGCCTGGAGGGGGACATGGGTCGGAGAGATCTTAATACGCGCTGACGGGGACACTGAAGCTTTCTTT
TRBD1	TRBJ1-6	many	TRBV7-3	CASSLRGDRFSPLHF	TGTGCCAGCAGCTTACGTGGGGACAGGTTTTCACCCCTCCACTTT
NA	TRBJ2-7	NA	TRBV20-1	CSARPSAFYEQYF	TGCAGTGCTAGGCCCAGCGCCTTCTACGAGCAGTACTTC
NA	TRBJ2-3	NA	TRBV20-1	CSAKAGADTQYF	TGCAGTGCTAAAGCTGGGGCAGATACGCAGTATTTT
NA	TRBJ1-5	NA	TRBV4-3	CASSQDWAGAGQPQHF	TGCGCCAGCAGCCAAGATTGGGCCGGGGCGGGTCAGCCCCAGCATTTT
TRBD2	TRBJ2-7	many	TRBV5-1	CASSLVGSGAYEQYF	TGCGCCAGCAGCTTGGTGGGTAGCGGGGCCTACGAGCAGTACTTC
TRBD1	TRBJ2-7	NA	TRBV6-1	CASSEALAGGYEQYF	TGTGCCAGCAGTGAAGCGCTGGCAGGGGGCTACGAGCAGTACTTC